This TCR beta chain is drawn from a study of shared clonotypes between healthy human individuals (TCRdb year 2020). About the full investigation: A couple of women and a few men aged 18 to 49 years were included in the cohort. For each donor, three plates each were used for CD4 naive and CD4 memory, two plates were used for CD8 naive, and one plate was used for CD8 memory. To estimate repertoire size and how much clonotypes are shared between individuals, the study performed deep sequencing of blood TCR repertoires from roughly five healthy adults. Different laboratories and diverse techniques were used to prepare libraries and sequence TCR repertoires, to increase sequencing depth and limit assay-specific biases. Per donor, leukapheresis produced somewhere between about 0.94 and 9.5 billion PBMCs.

TCR CDR3 regions were amplified from genomic DNA by multiplex PCR using the deep immunoSEQ assay. Genomic DNA extracted from each cell subset was distributed evenly over all wells of several immunoSEQ 96-well plates, and each plate served as one replicate. For sorted subsets, each replicate PCR was loaded with approximately 190 ng genomic DNA, equivalent to approximately 33,000 T cell genomes. Purified libraries were measured with a Qubit 3.0 fluorometer, size-checked on a Bioanalyzer 2100, and measured again with the KAPA Library Quantification kit. A separate single-read 150-cycle Illumina NextSeq 550 flow cell was used to sequence each immunoSEQ 96-well plate. In the original analysis: Because the immunoSEQ output held only junctional sequences and lacked quality scores, the filtering could not match the filtering applied to full-length reads. To assign V/J genes and CDR3, sequences were annotated using PyIR, a Python wrapper for IgBLAST v1.9, with IMGT germline references. Reads were removed for weak V/J assignments (E-value above 1e-6), missing CDR3, stop codons, out-of-frame junctions, or ambiguous translated residues. V3J clonotypes were defined by identical inferred V gene, J gene, and CDR3 amino acid sequence. Percentage overlap between repertoires was computed as shared unique clonotypes divided by the size of the smaller repertoire. Three approaches were used to assess repertoire richness: RTK rarefaction, the Chao1 estimator, and Recon v2.1 estimates of unobserved clonotypes. Generation probabilities for all TCRbeta clonotypes obtained by the gDNA method from four donors were computed using OLGA. This immuneACCESS table, as held by TCRdb, lists in-frame sequences with V and J called but not all clones. Of the missing ones, under half trace to an unresolved V gene in checked studies; the others have no known cause. The V and J calls and the clone size are those of that table, but D and trimming were determined from the DNA. This sample is represented by millions of clones; less than 95% of them were singletons. 0.9% to 1.4% of the sample comes from the top ten.

Concerning this clone itself: Its antigen remains undetermined. Within one base of it there is no much larger clone, and no base qualities were kept.

For the CD8 naive samples, CD45RO-negative cells were positively selected for CCR7, yielding a CD45RA+CCR7+ population from which TemRA cells were excluded. The donors were healthy, HIV-negative adults with no recently reported acute infections or vaccinations. All donors were Caucasian adults living in Nashville, Tennessee, USA. After blood collection by leukapheresis, PBMCs were isolated using Ficoll-Histopaque density gradient centrifugation and then cryopreserved in the vapor phase of liquid nitrogen. Purity and quantity of every magnetically sorted T cell population were checked by analytical flow cytometry. Genomic DNA was isolated from every sorted fraction and measured by UV absorbance on a Nanodrop 2000c. General findings and caveats noted by the study authors: Sharing across four donors was observed for 4.5% to 6.5% of naive CD4, 3% to 3.5% of naive CD8, over 2% of memory CD4, and roughly 0.4% of memory CD8 clonotypes. Sampling was restricted to blood, and TCR repertoires in tissue are likely to differ from TCR repertoires in blood. Based on pairwise subsampling, the degree of clonotype sharing among donors was expected to be affected by sequencing depth. Compared with non-shared clonotypes, the clonotypes found in all four sorted-subset donors had higher generation probabilities. Naive subsets generally had larger estimated clonotype richness than memory subsets did. The genetic and exposure-history diversity represented was limited by the small number of donors. Incomplete sequencing was indicated by rarefaction of sorted-subset datasets, despite the large sequencing depth.

V is cut back by 4 bases and J by 2 bases, with 17 bases in the junction unmatched. Measured from the cysteine to the phenylalanine, the CDR3 is 18 residues long. The CDR3 DNA has 54 bases and is translated from base 1. The germline V gene supplies CDR1 WSHSY and CDR2 SAAADI. The sample comprised naive CD8+ T cells sorted from blood. Read against the paper, the sample's cell subset or site label means: CD45RA+CCR7+. This sequence was found in a man younger than 35 in good health. The V and J segments used are TRBV10-2 and TRBJ2-7; a stretch of 7 junction bases matches TRBD1. CDR3 sequence: CASSVPTSQGRVTYEQYF. The nucleotides read TGCGCCAGCAGTGTTCCCACATCACAGGGGCGCGTTACCTACGAGCAGTACTTC.